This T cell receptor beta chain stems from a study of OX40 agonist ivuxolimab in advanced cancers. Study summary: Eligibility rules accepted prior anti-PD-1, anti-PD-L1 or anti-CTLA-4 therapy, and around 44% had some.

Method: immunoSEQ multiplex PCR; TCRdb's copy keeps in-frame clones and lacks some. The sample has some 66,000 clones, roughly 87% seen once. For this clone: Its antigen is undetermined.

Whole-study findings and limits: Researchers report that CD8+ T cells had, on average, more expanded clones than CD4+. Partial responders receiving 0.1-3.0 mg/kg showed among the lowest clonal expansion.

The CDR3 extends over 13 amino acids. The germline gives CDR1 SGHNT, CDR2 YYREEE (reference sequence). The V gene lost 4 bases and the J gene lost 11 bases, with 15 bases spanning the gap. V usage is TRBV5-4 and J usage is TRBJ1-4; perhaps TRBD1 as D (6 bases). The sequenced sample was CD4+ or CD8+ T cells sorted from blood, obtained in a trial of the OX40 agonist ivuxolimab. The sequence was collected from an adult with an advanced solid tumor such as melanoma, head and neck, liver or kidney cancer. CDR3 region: CASSTGGQLKLFF. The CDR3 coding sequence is TGTGCCAGCAGCACTGGCGGACAGCTGAAACTGTTTTTT.